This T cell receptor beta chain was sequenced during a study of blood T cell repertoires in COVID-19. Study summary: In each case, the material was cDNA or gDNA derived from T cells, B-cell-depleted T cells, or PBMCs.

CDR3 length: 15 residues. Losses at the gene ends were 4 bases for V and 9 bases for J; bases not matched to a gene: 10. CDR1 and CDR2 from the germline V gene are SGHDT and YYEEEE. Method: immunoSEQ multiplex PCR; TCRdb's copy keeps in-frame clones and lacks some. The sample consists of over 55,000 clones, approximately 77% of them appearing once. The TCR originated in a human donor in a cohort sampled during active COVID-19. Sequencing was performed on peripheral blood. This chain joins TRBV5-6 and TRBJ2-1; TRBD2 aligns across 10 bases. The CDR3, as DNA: TGTGCCAGCAGCCTCCGGAGCGGGGGGGCCCGTGAGCAGTTCTTC. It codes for CASSLRSGGAREQFF. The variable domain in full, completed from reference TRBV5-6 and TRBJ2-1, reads DAGVTQSPTHLIKTRGQQVTLRCSPKSGHDTVSWYQQALGQGPQFIFQYYEEEERQRGNFPDRFSGHQFPNYSSELNVNALLLGDSALYLCASSLRSGGAREQFFGPGTRLTVL.